One and the same sample provided the 21 T cell receptor beta chains below, sequenced in a study of OX40 agonist ivuxolimab in advanced cancers. Here immunoSEQ multiplex PCR was the method, and the copy in TCRdb shows in-frame clones only, minus some. The data show around 89,000 clones, with roughly 88% seen just once and 0.7% to 0.9% held by the top ten. Here the sequenced sample was CD4+ or CD8+ T cells sorted from blood, taken in a trial of the OX40 agonist ivuxolimab. The receptors originated from an adult with an advanced solid tumor such as melanoma, head and neck, liver or kidney cancer.

The genes are TRBV4-3 and TRBJ1-2; D remains unclear. This CDR3 is built from 14 residues. In germline, CDR1 is LGHNA, CDR2 YSLEER. Trimming cost V 1 base and J 8 bases, with 14 bases left between them. The CDR3: CASSQVDPPRGYTF. CDR3 sequence (DNA): TGCGCCAGCAGCCAAGTGGATCCCCCGCGAGGCTACACCTTC.

The CDR3 is CASSWQRGEETQYF. DNA for the CDR3: TGTGCCAGCAGCTGGCAGCGGGGGGAAGAGACCCAGTACTTC. The chain carries TRBV7-2 and TRBJ2-5; 9 bases map to TRBD2. Germline V lookup: CDR1 SGHTA, CDR2 FQGNSA. After removal of 4 bases from V and 3 bases from J, the junction contained 3 bases not matched to a gene. This CDR3 has 14 amino acids. Together with reference TRBV7-2 and TRBJ2-5, the CDR3 gives the full variable domain: GAGVSQSPSNKVTEKGKDVELRCDPISGHTALYWYRQSLGQGLEFLIYFQGNSAPDKSGLPSDRFSAERTGGSVSTLTIQRTQQEDSAVYLCASSWQRGEETQYFGPGTRLLVL.

V and J are TRBV5-1 and TRBJ2-1; D perhaps matches TRBD2 (5 bases). The germline gives CDR1 SGHRS, CDR2 YFSETQ. The ends were cut back, 0 bases at V and 7 bases at J, with 11 bases in the middle. The CDR3 runs to 14 residues. CDR3: CASSLALTRNEQFF. In nucleotides, the CDR3 is TGCGCCAGCAGCTTGGCTCTTACTAGGAATGAGCAGTTCTTC.

The chain links TRBV4-1 to TRBJ2-1, with D maybe TRBD1 (5 bases). Germline V lookup: CDR1 MGHRA, CDR2 YSYEKL. V lost 1 base to trimming and J lost 9 bases, with 19 bases between them. The CDR3 spans 16 residues. The chain's CDR3 is CASSQGSAESQGEQFF. The CDR3 DNA reads TGCGCCAGCAGCCAAGGAAGTGCAGAAAGTCAGGGTGAGCAGTTCTTC.

The V and J genes are TRBV19 and TRBJ1-3; D is perhaps TRBD1 (5 bases). The germline V gene has CDR1 LNHDA and CDR2 SQIVND (reference sequence). This CDR3 has 14 residues. Trimming took 5 bases from V and 0 from J, leaving 8 bases between them. CDR3 bases: TGTGCCAGTAGTGTGAGGGGCTCTGGAAACACCATATATTTT. This translates into CASSVRGSGNTIYF.

The rearrangement joins TRBV2 to TRBJ1-5; maybe TRBD1 (6 bases). V was pared by 6 bases and J by 4 bases, with 10 bases between. CDR1 and CDR2 from the germline V gene are SNHLY and FYNNEI. This CDR3 contains 13 residues. The CDR3, as DNA: TGTGCCAGCAGCTACGACAGGAATCAGCCCCAGCATTTT. Encoded protein: CASSYDRNQPQHF.

The DNA for the CDR3 is TGTGCCAGCAGCCAGGGACAGGGGGCGTTGGCTTTCTTT. Its translation: CASSQGQGALAFF. The chain combines TRBV11-2 with TRBJ1-1; 12 nucleotides line up with TRBD1. J lost 11 bases, V lost 5 bases, and 6 bases had no gene match. Germline values: CDR1 SGHAT, CDR2 FQNNGV. This CDR3 spans 13 amino acids.

The chain uses TRBV9 and TRBJ1-4; maybe TRBD1 (5 bases). Germline CDR1 SGDLS, CDR2 YYNGEE. Deletions cut 4 bases from V and 4 bases from J, with 11 bases between. The CDR3 sequence is 14 residues long. CDR3 DNA sequence: TGTGCCAGCAGCCCGGACACCTATAATGAAAAACTGTTTTTT. As protein: CASSPDTYNEKLFF.

This clone is a singleton in its sample. This chain uses TRBV28 with TRBJ1-5; no definite D call. Germline CDR1 is MDHEN and CDR2 is SYDVKM. This CDR3 is built from 12 residues. Trimming removed 6 bases at V and 7 bases at J, with 10 bases between. The CDR3 sequence is CASSPFRQPQHF. The CDR3 nucleotides read TGTGCCAGCAGCCCTTTTCGACAGCCCCAGCATTTT.

The genes are TRBV27 and TRBJ2-7; D is ambiguous. The CDR3 has 14 amino acids. Germline assignment: CDR1 MNHEY and CDR2 SMNVEV (reference sequence). Trimming took 0 bases from V and 1 from J, leaving 7 bases between them. The CDR3 protein is CASSLSGFSYEQYF. The CDR3 bases are TGTGCCAGCAGTTTATCAGGATTTTCCTACGAGCAGTACTTC.

This sequence joins TRBV2 and TRBJ1-5; no clear D gene. The CDR3 totals 13 residues. V lost 4 bases and J 3 bases, leaving 7 bases between the germline ends. Germline lookup yields CDR1 SNHLY and CDR2 FYNNEI. CDR3 amino acids: CASSVTINQPQHF. The CDR3 nucleotides read TGTGCCAGCAGTGTCACGATCAATCAGCCCCAGCATTTT.

The chain couples TRBV10-3 to TRBJ2-1; 13 bases are shared with TRBD2. This CDR3 is 13 amino acids long. Germline assignment: CDR1 ENHRY and CDR2 SYGVKD. Germline trimming cut 6 bases from V and 9 bases from J; bases unmatched to any gene: 2. CDR3 sequence (DNA): TGTGCCATCAGGGGACTAGCGGGGAGTGAGCAGTTCTTC. It yields the protein CAIRGLAGSEQFF.

The J gene is TRBJ2-5, the V gene TRBV7-6; 8 nucleotides agree with TRBD2. The CDR3 length is 15 residues. V shed 5 bases and J 5 bases; nucleotides not matched to a gene: 10. CDR1 SGHVS and CDR2 FNYEAQ come from the germline V gene. CDR3 region: CASSRGTSDLETQYF. The DNA of the CDR3 is TGTGCCAGCAGCCGCGGGACTAGTGATTTGGAGACCCAGTACTTC.

The count of this clone is one. This sequence joins TRBV11-3 and TRBJ2-3; tentative D call: TRBD1 (6 bases). Trimming took off 5 bases at V and 0 bases at J, with 9 bases between the two ends. From germline, CDR1 is SGHNT and CDR2 YENEEA. This CDR3 has 14 residues. The DNA for the CDR3 is TGTGCCAGCAGCCCCGGACAGAGCACAGATACGCAGTATTTT. Its translation is CASSPGQSTDTQYF.

The rearrangement joins TRBV7-9 to TRBJ2-3; tentative D call: TRBD2 (6 bases). V was shortened by 4 bases and J by 0 bases, with 8 bases between the two germline ends. The CDR3 has 14 amino acids. Germline V CDR1 and CDR2: SEHNR, FQNEAQ (reference sequence). The CDR3 nucleotides read TGTGCCAGCAGCTCGGGGGTCAGCACAGATACGCAGTATTTT. It specifies CASSSGVSTDTQYF.

The CDR3 loop reads CASSPPGLAQYF. CDR3 DNA sequence: TGTGCCAGCAGCCCCCCGGGACTAGCCCAGTACTTC. The rearrangement links TRBV7-8 to TRBJ2-5, with 8 bases that match TRBD2. Germline trimming cut 5 bases from V and 9 bases from J; bases unmatched to any gene: 5. The germline CDR1 and CDR2 sequences are SGHVS and FQNEAQ. The CDR3 length is 12 residues. The variable domain in full, completed from reference TRBV7-8 and TRBJ2-5, reads GAGVSQSPRYKVAKRGQDVALRCDPISGHVSLFWYQQALGQGPEFLTYFQNEAQLDKSGLPSDRFFAERPEGSVSTLKIQRTQQEDSAVYLCASSPPGLAQYFGPGTRLLVL.

This clone was detected once. The chain uses TRBV19 and TRBJ2-1, with 15 bases aligning to TRBD2. V shed 10 bases, J shed 7 bases, and the junction held 5 bases outside the gene matches. Germline CDR1 reads LNHDA; CDR2 reads SQIVND (reference sequence). The CDR3 has 14 amino acids. The CDR3 nucleotides are TGTGCCACCCGGACTAGCGGGAGGGTTAATGAGCAGTTCTTC. This encodes CATRTSGRVNEQFF.

This clone has more than one count but fewer than ten. The rearrangement uses TRBV5-5 and TRBJ1-1; D uncertain. This CDR3 has 14 amino acids. Germline V lookup: CDR1 SGHKS, CDR2 YYEKEE (reference sequence). The V gene lost 4 bases and the J gene lost 0 bases, with 10 bases spanning the gap. The CDR3 region is CASSPVPMNTEAFF. CDR3 DNA sequence: TGTGCCAGCAGCCCCGTGCCCATGAACACTGAAGCTTTCTTT.

This chain links TRBV6-5 with TRBJ1-5, with no clear D. V was cut by 8 bases and J by 0 bases, with 8 bases left in between. CDR1 and CDR2 (germline): MNHEY, SVGAGI. The CDR3 has 13 amino acids. CDR3 bases: TGTGCCAGCTCCTGGAATAGCAATCAGCCCCAGCATTTT. Encoded protein: CASSWNSNQPQHF.

The CDR3 nucleotides read TGCGCCACTAGACAGGGGGCAACAAATCAGCCCCAGCATTTT. It encodes CATRQGATNQPQHF. The chain uses TRBV23-1 and TRBJ1-5, with 10 positions matching TRBD1. TRBV23-1 is known as an ORF, though its function is uncertain. The CDR3 consists of 14 residues. Trimming cost V 10 bases and J 4 bases; bases outside gene matches: 7.

The V and J genes are TRBV6-1 and TRBJ1-4; maybe TRBD1 (6 bases). V was shortened by 0 bases and J by 0 bases, with 11 bases between the two germline ends. The CDR3 runs 17 residues. The V gene's germline CDR1 is MNHNS and CDR2 SASEGT. The CDR3 reads CASSEATGYATNEKLFF. The CDR3 nucleotides are TGTGCCAGCAGTGAAGCGACAGGATATGCAACTAATGAAAAACTGTTTTTT.